This T cell receptor (beta chain) was sequenced during a study of T cell responses to AZD1222 COVID-19 vaccine. Per germline, CDR1 MNHEY and CDR2 SMNVEV (reference sequence). Trimming removed 4 bases at V and 7 bases at J, with 10 bases between. The CDR3 consists of 13 residues. This clone was observed a few times. Generated by immunoSEQ multiplex PCR, the TCRdb table keeps only in-frame clones and is missing some. The data show 120,000 to 150,000 clones, less than 95% seen once. The V gene is TRBV27, the J gene TRBJ1-4; D is possibly TRBD1 (5 bases). This specimen consisted of peripheral blood, obtained 28 days after the second dose of the MenACWY control vaccine. This clonotype was sampled from an adult who received the MenACWY meningococcal vaccine as a control. CDR3: CASSSGLGEKLFF. In nucleotides, the CDR3 is TGTGCCAGCAGTTCAGGGTTGGGTGAAAAACTGTTTTTT.